The rows below give T cell receptor beta chains drawn from one sample of a study of cytomegalovirus exposure and HLA in healthy donors. The method was immunoSEQ multiplex PCR; TCRdb's version includes in-frame clones alone and lacks a portion of them. This table has around 180,000 clones, approximately 84% appearing once. Sequenced sample: PBMCs. Every receptor here comes from a man between 18 and 29 years old in good health and CMV-seronegative. CDR3s include the opening cysteine and the closing phenylalanine or tryptophan. Each record gives: clone size, V gene, J gene, D gene, CDR3 DNA, CDR3 protein. A D gene is named only where the DNA matches it firmly. Only part of the rows carry a size: once, few, many, or a class if the clone is expanded.

size: once; V: TRBV10-1; J: TRBJ2-5; D: .; DNA: TGCGCCAGCAGTCCCCACGGGGGGCCCGACCAAGAGACCCAGTACTTC; CDR3: CASSPHGGPDQETQYF
size: .; V: TRBV7-8; J: TRBJ1-1; D: .; DNA: TGTGCCAGCAGCGCAGGGGCTGAAGCTTTCTTT; CDR3: CASSAGAEAFF
size: .; V: TRBV5-6; J: TRBJ1-4; D: TRBD1; DNA: TGTGCCAGCAGCTTGGGCCCAGGGGGACCTCCTAATGAAAAACTGTTTTTT; CDR3: CASSLGPGGPPNEKLFF
size: .; V: TRBV5-1; J: TRBJ2-2; D: TRBD1; DNA: TGCGCCAGCAGCTTGGCCGGGACAGGGGGCGCGGTGGACACCGGGGAGCTGTTTTTT; CDR3: CASSLAGTGGAVDTGELFF
size: .; V: TRBV7-9; J: TRBJ2-3; D: TRBD2; DNA: TGTGCCAGCAGCCAAGCTAGCGGACGCACAGATACGCAGTATTTT; CDR3: CASSQASGRTDTQYF
size: .; V: TRBV7-3; J: TRBJ2-1; D: TRBD2; DNA: TGTGCCAGCAGCTTAAGTGGGGGGGAACCCTACAATGAGCAGTTCTTC; CDR3: CASSLSGGEPYNEQFF
size: .; V: TRBV18; J: TRBJ1-5; D: .; DNA: TGTGCCAGCTCACCGAAGACAGCCATGCCCCAGCATTTT; CDR3: CASSPKTAMPQHF
size: .; V: TRBV10-1; J: TRBJ2-7; D: .; DNA: TGCGCCAGCAGTGAGTCCCAGGGGTCCGAGCAGTACTTC; CDR3: CASSESQGSEQYF
size: once; V: TRBV10-3; J: TRBJ2-7; D: .; DNA: TGTGCCATCAGTGAAAGTCGGCAGGGAAGCTACGAGCAGTACTTC; CDR3: CAISESRQGSYEQYF
size: .; V: TRBV7-7; J: TRBJ2-5; D: TRBD2; DNA: TGTGCTAGCAGCTTACGGGGGGAGGAGACCCAGTACTTC; CDR3: CASSLRGEETQYF
size: .; V: TRBV4-1; J: TRBJ2-5; D: .; DNA: TGCGCCAGCAGCCAAGAATTCGCGTTTCAGGGGCAGTACTTC; CDR3: CASSQEFAFQGQYF
size: .; V: TRBV6-5; J: TRBJ1-2; D: TRBD1; DNA: TGTGCCAGCGCCCGACAGGGGCTAAACGGAGGCTACACCTTC; CDR3: CASARQGLNGGYTF
size: .; V: TRBV13; J: TRBJ2-2; D: .; DNA: TGTGCCACGACGAGGGTCCAGGCCGGGGAGCTGTTTTTT; CDR3: CATTRVQAGELFF
size: .; V: TRBV7-8; J: TRBJ1-6; D: .; DNA: TGTGCCAGCAGCTTAAACAGGGATTCGCATTCACCCCTCCACTTT; CDR3: CASSLNRDSHSPLHF
size: .; V: TRBV16; J: TRBJ1-5; D: TRBD1; DNA: TGTGCCAGCAGCCCGACAGGGGGCAATCAGCCCCAGCATTTT; CDR3: CASSPTGGNQPQHF
size: .; V: TRBV29-1; J: TRBJ1-2; D: TRBD1; DNA: TGCAGCGTCGGGGGACAGGGGGTTAACTATGGCTACACCTTC; CDR3: CSVGGQGVNYGYTF
size: .; V: TRBV13; J: TRBJ1-1; D: TRBD1; DNA: TGTGCCAGCAGCCGCGGACAGGGGGCACCCCCGAACACTGAAGCTTTCTTT; CDR3: CASSRGQGAPPNTEAFF
size: .; V: TRBV19; J: TRBJ2-7; D: .; DNA: TGTGCCAGTAGTATAGATACCGGAACTACCTACGAGCAGCACTTC; CDR3: CASSIDTGTTYEQHF
size: .; V: TRBV7-9; J: TRBJ2-7; D: TRBD1; DNA: TGTGCCAGCAGCTTCGCAGGGACAGGGGGCTCCTACGAGCAGTACTTC; CDR3: CASSFAGTGGSYEQYF
size: .; V: TRBV6-1; J: TRBJ1-2; D: .; DNA: TGTGCCAGCAGGTCGGGAGGCACGAGCTTCTATGGCTACACCTTC; CDR3: CASRSGGTSFYGYTF
size: .; V: TRBV6-5; J: TRBJ2-5; D: .; DNA: TGTGCCAGCAGTTACTCGAGATCTCAAGAGACCCAGTACTTC; CDR3: CASSYSRSQETQYF
size: .; V: TRBV5-1; J: TRBJ1-2; D: .; DNA: TGCGCCAGCAGCTTGGTGGACAGCTTCTATGGCTACACCTTC; CDR3: CASSLVDSFYGYTF
size: .; V: TRBV28; J: TRBJ2-7; D: .; DNA: TGTGCCAGCAGTTCGCGTATTACAGGGCAATTAACCTACGAGCAGTACTTC; CDR3: CASSSRITGQLTYEQYF
size: once; V: TRBV4-3; J: TRBJ2-2; D: TRBD2; DNA: TGCGCCAGCAGCCAAGATTGGGTAGCGGGATCGGGCACCGGGGAGCTGTTTTTT; CDR3: CASSQDWVAGSGTGELFF
size: .; V: TRBV19; J: TRBJ1-3; D: .; DNA: TGTGCCAGTACCGCACAGGGCCTCTCTGGAAACACCATATATTTT; CDR3: CASTAQGLSGNTIYF
size: .; V: TRBV13; J: TRBJ2-2; D: .; DNA: TGTGCCAGCAGGGGCGAGATCAACACCGGGGAGCTGTTTTTT; CDR3: CASRGEINTGELFF
size: .; V: TRBV7-9; J: TRBJ2-2; D: TRBD2; DNA: TGTTCCAGCAGCTTAGATCTAGCGGGAGCCGGCGGGGAGCTGTTTTTT; CDR3: CSSSLDLAGAGGELFF